The 27 T cell receptor beta chains given below trace back to one sample, sequenced in a study of blood T cell repertoires in COVID-19. The method was immunoSEQ multiplex PCR; TCRdb's version includes in-frame clones alone and lacks a portion of them. This table has about 200,000 clones, 85% to 90% appearing once. The sample consisted of peripheral blood. These receptors originate from a woman aged 45-60 years with acute or convalescent COVID-19.

The chain employs TRBV2 and TRBJ2-5, with D tentatively TRBD2 (7 bases). CDR1 is SNHLY, CDR2 FYNNEI, per germline. This CDR3 is 13 amino acids long. V lost 8 bases to trimming and J lost 3 bases, with 13 bases between them. This CDR3 reads CASGGASKETQYF. The CDR3 DNA reads as TGTGCCAGCGGGGGGGCTAGCAAAGAGACCCAGTACTTC.

This chain uses TRBV13 with TRBJ1-1; 7 positions match TRBD1. With V trimmed by 6 bases and J by 4 bases, 5 bases remained unmatched. This CDR3 has 13 residues. Germline V gives CDR1 PRHDT, CDR2 FYEKMQ (reference sequence). CDR3 protein: CASRRQGRTEAFF. CDR3 DNA sequence: TGTGCCAGCAGACGACAGGGTCGCACTGAAGCTTTCTTT.

This clone was seen just once. This chain joins TRBV6-6 and TRBJ1-5; a possible D gene is TRBD1 (5 bases). The CDR3 runs 13 residues. V gave up 7 bases and J gave up 3 bases, with 10 bases separating them. The germline V gene has CDR1 MNHNY and CDR2 SVGAGI (reference sequence). The CDR3 protein is CASNGGSNQPQHF. DNA of the CDR3: TGTGCCAGCAACGGGGGGTCCAATCAGCCCCAGCATTTT.

The CDR3 loop reads CASSTGLAGGGGTQYF. CDR3 nucleotides: TGTGCCAGCAGCACGGGACTAGCGGGAGGAGGGGGGACCCAGTACTTC. The rearrangement joins TRBV7-2 to TRBJ2-5; TRBD2 matches at 15 bases. This CDR3 region has 16 residues. Trimming at V came to 5 bases and at J to 7 bases, leaving 8 bases not matched to a gene. Germline V CDR1 and CDR2: SGHTA, FQGNSA.

In the case of this clone: Different DNA sequences within this sample yield the same CDR3. The V gene is TRBV30, the J gene TRBJ2-1, with 9 bases fitting TRBD2. The CDR3 contains 14 residues. Germline V lookup: CDR1 GTSNPN, CDR2 SVGIG (reference sequence). V trimming: 6 bases; J trimming: 4 bases; junction bases outside the gene matches: 7. The CDR3 bases are TGTGCCTGTCAGCGGGGGGTCTCTTACAATGAGCAGTTCTTC. Translated: CACQRGVSYNEQFF.

V usage is TRBV7-6 and J usage is TRBJ2-2, with 11 nucleotides matching TRBD1. The germline gives CDR1 SGHVS, CDR2 FNYEAQ. This CDR3 comprises 18 residues. V was clipped by 3 bases and J by 3 bases; unmatched bases: 9. CDR3 nucleotide sequence: TGTGCCAGCAGCTTCCCAAACGGGGGACAGGGGGACACCGGGGAGCTGTTTTTT. Its translation is CASSFPNGGQGDTGELFF.

The chain uses TRBV10-1 and TRBJ1-1; tentative D call: TRBD1 (6 bases). The V and J ends lost 9 bases and 1 base respectively, with 15 bases between them. Per the germline V gene, CDR1 is WNHNN and CDR2 is SYGVQD (reference sequence). There are 14 residues in the CDR3. This CDR3 reads CARSRGGWNTEAFF. Written as DNA, the CDR3 is TGCGCCAGGAGTCGAGGGGGATGGAACACTGAAGCTTTCTTT.

The chain couples TRBV6-2 or TRBV6-3 to TRBJ1-5; tentatively, D is TRBD1 (6 bases). The CDR3 has 16 amino acids. From germline, CDR1 is MNHEY and CDR2 SVGEGT. V lost 4 bases and J 2 bases, leaving 15 bases between the germline ends. CDR3 in DNA: TGTGCCAGCAGTTCCGGGGGGCGCGGGGGCAATCAGCCCCAGCATTTT. Protein sequence: CASSSGGRGGNQPQHF.

The rearrangement joins TRBV3-1 (or the pseudogene TRBV3-2) to TRBJ1-2; D is ambiguous. Trimming shortened V by 5 bases and J by 4 bases, and 11 bases separated the two germline ends. This CDR3 comprises 13 residues. The V gene's germline CDR1 is LGHDT and CDR2 YNNKEL (reference sequence). Here the CDR3 reads CASSKGVFYGYTF. For the CDR3, the DNA is TGTGCCAGCAGCAAGGGAGTGTTCTATGGCTACACCTTC.

The J gene is TRBJ1-3, the V gene TRBV30, with 8 nucleotides matching TRBD1. The V gene end was trimmed by 4 bases and the J gene end by 3 bases; junction bases not matched to a gene: 8. There are 15 residues in the CDR3. In germline, CDR1 is GTSNPN, CDR2 SVGIG (reference sequence). The CDR3 is CAWTFRGLGGNTIYF. The CDR3 region has the DNA TGTGCCTGGACCTTCAGGGGGCTCGGTGGAAACACCATATATTTT.

The chain joins TRBV6-6 to TRBJ2-4, with TRBD1 as a possible D gene (6 bases). Germline CDR1 and CDR2: MNHNY and SVGAGI (reference sequence). CDR3 length equals 16 residues. Trimming pared 5 bases from V and 1 base from J, leaving 15 bases between. The CDR3 sequence: CASSRYTGLAKNIQYF. CDR3 nucleotides: TGTGCCAGCAGTCGATATACAGGGCTGGCCAAAAACATTCAGTACTTC.

The V gene is TRBV5-1, the J gene TRBJ2-2; D may be TRBD2 (5 bases). Germline V gene lookup returns CDR1 SGHRS and CDR2 YFSETQ. The CDR3 spans 16 residues. Trimming took off 1 base at V and 3 bases at J, with 13 bases between the two ends. DNA for the CDR3: TGCGCCAGCAGCTTGTTGTGGCACGGGGACACCGGGGAGCTGTTTTTT. Its protein product is CASSLLWHGDTGELFF.

This chain uses TRBV7-2 with TRBJ2-1; TRBD2 matches 9 bases. The V segment lost 4 bases and the J segment 10 bases; nucleotides outside the gene matches: 11. The CDR3 has 15 amino acids. Germline values: CDR1 SGHTA, CDR2 FQGNSA. The CDR3 DNA reads as TGTGCCAGCAGCTCCCCGGTCAGCGGGAGGAACGAGCAGTTCTTC. This gives the protein CASSSPVSGRNEQFF. Drawing the rest from reference TRBV7-2 and TRBJ2-1, the complete variable domain is GAGVSQSPSNKVTEKGKDVELRCDPISGHTALYWYRQSLGQGLEFLIYFQGNSAPDKSGLPSDRFSAERTGGSVSTLTIQRTQQEDSAVYLCASSSPVSGRNEQFFGPGTRLTVL.

This chain links TRBV7-8 with TRBJ2-2, with D perhaps TRBD1 (5 bases). CDR1 and CDR2 from the germline V gene are SGHVS and FQNEAQ. V shed 5 bases and J shed 4 bases, with 11 bases lying between them. The CDR3 consists of 14 residues. CDR3 protein: CASSHRTSTGELFF. For the CDR3, the DNA is TGTGCCAGCAGCCATAGGACAAGCACCGGGGAGCTGTTTTTT.

The CDR3 DNA follows: TGCGCCAGCCAGTCCCCCGGGACTAGCGGGAGGTATTTT. The encoded protein is CASQSPGTSGRYF. The chain joins TRBV5-1 to TRBJ2-3; 14 bases fit TRBD2. The CDR3 has 13 amino acids. Germline lookup yields CDR1 SGHRS and CDR2 YFSETQ. The V segment lost 7 bases and the J segment 14 bases; nucleotides outside the gene matches: 9.

V usage is TRBV21-1 and J usage is TRBJ1-6. TRBV21-1 represents a pseudogene. This CDR3 has 14 amino acids. CDR3 bases: TGCGAAAGAAGGAGGGGAGATAATAATTCACCCCTCCACTTT. Its translation: CERRRGDNNSPLHF.

A note on this clone: Additional DNA sequences in this sample encode the identical CDR3. The chain has TRBV19 and TRBJ2-2, with a tentative D call TRBD1 (5 bases). Trimming took 2 bases from V and 1 from J, leaving 5 bases between them. Germline V CDR1 and CDR2: LNHDA, SQIVND (reference sequence). This CDR3 comprises 14 residues. The CDR3 loop reads CASSIRGNTGELFF. The CDR3 nucleotides are TGTGCCAGTAGTATAAGGGGGAACACCGGGGAGCTGTTTTTT.

The J gene is TRBJ1-2, the V gene TRBV2; D might be TRBD1 (5 bases). This CDR3 spans 13 amino acids. Germline CDR1 and CDR2: SNHLY and FYNNEI. V was trimmed by 2 bases and J by 7 bases, leaving 11 bases between them. The CDR3 DNA follows: TGTGCCAGCAGTGAACAAGGGGCACCTGGCTACACCTTC. Amino acid sequence: CASSEQGAPGYTF.

CDR3: CASSPLRRGFYEQYF. CDR3 nucleotides: TGTGCCAGCTCACCCCTCCGCAGGGGGTTTTACGAGCAGTACTTC. V usage is TRBV18 and J usage is TRBJ2-7, with 7 positions matching TRBD1. The ends lost 3 bases at V and 4 bases at J; junction bases unmatched: 9. CDR1 KGHSH and CDR2 LQKENI come from the germline V gene. This CDR3 has 15 amino acids. The full variable domain, in which reference TRBV18 and TRBJ2-7 provide the parts outside the CDR3, is NAGVMQNPRHLVRRRGQEARLRCSPMKGHSHVYWYRQLPEEGLKFMVYLQKENIIDESGMPKERFSAEFPKEGPSILRIQQVVRGDSAAYFCASSPLRRGFYEQYFGPGTRLTVT.

J is TRBJ2-4 and V is TRBV5-4, with a weak D call TRBD2 (6 bases). The CDR3 has 17 residues. Trimming cost V 0 bases and J 0 bases, with 13 bases left between them. In germline, CDR1 is SGHNT, CDR2 YYREEE (reference sequence). The CDR3 loop is CASSLAPGLLAKNIQYF. CDR3 DNA sequence: TGTGCCAGCAGCTTGGCCCCGGGACTGCTAGCCAAAAACATTCAGTACTTC.

This clone was seen a handful of times. The genes are TRBV28 and TRBJ2-1; a possible D gene is TRBD2 (5 bases). V dropped 7 bases and J dropped 7 bases, with 20 bases sitting between them. The CDR3 length is 15 residues. Per germline, CDR1 MDHEN and CDR2 SYDVKM. The CDR3 protein is CASITPGSRGNEQFF. CDR3 DNA: TGTGCCAGCATCACCCCCGGAAGCCGAGGGAATGAGCAGTTCTTC.

As for this clone: This likely came from a read error, as a far larger clone is one base away. The rearrangement links TRBV6-6 to TRBJ2-2; the match to TRBD2 covers 15 bases. CDR3 length: 17 amino acids. CDR1 is MNHNY, CDR2 SVGAGI, per germline (reference sequence). J was trimmed by 1 base and V by 5 bases; bases with no gene match: 2. The CDR3 loop is CASSLGLAGGNTGELFF. For the CDR3, the DNA is TGTGCCAGCAGTCTGGGACTAGCGGGGGGGAACACCGGGGAGCTGTTTTTT.

This chain joins TRBV9 and TRBJ2-5, with a weak D call TRBD1 (5 bases). Between the trimmed V and J ends, which lost 4 bases and 5 bases, there was a span of 12 bases. Germline CDR1 is SGDLS and CDR2 is YYNGEE. The CDR3 runs to 13 residues. The CDR3 nucleotides are TGTGCCAGCAGCCTCCAGGGTCGGGAGACCCAGTACTTC. As protein: CASSLQGRETQYF.

The J gene is TRBJ1-2, the V gene TRBV11-2; D possibly corresponds to TRBD1 (5 bases). CDR3 length: 13 residues. V gave up 8 bases and J gave up 6 bases, with 16 bases separating them. Germline CDR1 and CDR2: SGHAT and FQNNGV. This CDR3 reads CASRMSGWDGYTF. DNA of the CDR3: TGTGCCAGCCGTATGTCAGGGTGGGATGGCTACACCTTC. Filled out from reference TRBV11-2 and TRBJ1-2, the complete variable domain reads EAGVAQSPRYKIIEKRQSVAFWCNPISGHATLYWYQQILGQGPKLLIQFQNNGVVDDSQLPKDRFSAERLKGVDSTLKIQPAKLEDSAVYLCASRMSGWDGYTFGSGTRLTVV.

V usage is TRBV2 and J usage is TRBJ2-4; D is uncertain. Trimming took 7 bases from V and 0 from J, leaving 13 bases between them. The length of the CDR3 is 15 residues. Germline lookup yields CDR1 SNHLY and CDR2 FYNNEI. CDR3 residues: CASIPAGLAKNIQYF. The CDR3 DNA reads TGTGCCAGCATTCCCGCTGGGCTAGCCAAAAACATTCAGTACTTC.

This rearrangement joins TRBV6-2 or TRBV6-3 to TRBJ1-1; tentatively, D is TRBD1 (6 bases). The CDR3 consists of 14 residues. The ends were cut back, 2 bases at V and 6 bases at J, with 13 bases in the middle. Germline V lookup: CDR1 MNHEY, CDR2 SVGEGT. CDR3 amino acids: CASSYTGFRAEAFF. The DNA of the CDR3 is TGTGCCAGCAGTTACACAGGGTTTAGGGCTGAAGCTTTCTTT.

The rearrangement uses TRBV4-2 and TRBJ2-3, with 13 bases identical to TRBD2. V lost 4 bases, J lost 0 bases, and 10 bases stayed unmatched. This CDR3 spans 19 amino acids. Germline-derived CDR1 and CDR2 are LGHNA and YNFKEQ. For the CDR3, the DNA is TGTGCCAGCAGCCCGAGGACTAGCGGGGGCGTAACCAGCACAGATACGCAGTATTTT. It is translated as CASSPRTSGGVTSTDTQYF.